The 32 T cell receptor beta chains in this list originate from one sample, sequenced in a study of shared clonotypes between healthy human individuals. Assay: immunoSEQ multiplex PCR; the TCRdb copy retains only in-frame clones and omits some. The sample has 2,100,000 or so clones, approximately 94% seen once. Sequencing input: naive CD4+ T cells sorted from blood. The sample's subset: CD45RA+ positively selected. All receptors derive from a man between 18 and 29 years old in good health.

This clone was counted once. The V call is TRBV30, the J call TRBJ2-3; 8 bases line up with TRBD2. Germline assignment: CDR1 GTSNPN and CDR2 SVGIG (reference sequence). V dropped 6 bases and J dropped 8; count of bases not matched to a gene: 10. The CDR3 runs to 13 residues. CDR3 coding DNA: TGTGCCTGCAGCGAGCGGGAGTACCTTACGCAGTATTTT. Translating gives CACSEREYLTQYF.

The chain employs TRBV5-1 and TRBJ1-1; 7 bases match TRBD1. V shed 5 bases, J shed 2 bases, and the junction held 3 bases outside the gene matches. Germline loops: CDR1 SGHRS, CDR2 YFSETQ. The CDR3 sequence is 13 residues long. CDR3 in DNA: TGCGCCAGCAGGAGGACAGGAAACACTGAAGCTTTCTTT. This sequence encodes CASRRTGNTEAFF. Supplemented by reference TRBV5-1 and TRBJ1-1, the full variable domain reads KAGVTQTPRYLIKTRGQQVTLSCSPISGHRSVSWYQQTPGQGLQFLFEYFSETQRNKGNFPGRFSGRQFSNSRSEMNVSTLELGDSALYLCASRRTGNTEAFFGQGTRLTVV.

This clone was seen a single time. CDR3 in amino acids: CATSRDRAAASPLHF. In DNA, the CDR3 is TGTGCCACCAGCAGAGATCGAGCGGCGGCTTCACCCCTCCACTTT. J is TRBJ1-6 and V is TRBV15; D call uncertain. The ends were cut back, 0 bases at V and 9 bases at J, with 12 bases in the middle. This CDR3 is 15 amino acids long. The germline CDR1 and CDR2 sequences are LNHNV and YYDKDF (reference sequence).

CDR3 in DNA: TGTGCCAGCACCAGACTAGCGACATACAATGAGCAGTTCTTC. Protein product: CASTRLATYNEQFF. V gene TRBV6-5 combines with J gene TRBJ2-1; 8 positions agree with TRBD2. Unmatched junction bases numbered 6, after V lost 7 bases and J lost 4 bases. CDR1 MNHEY and CDR2 SVGAGI come from the germline V gene. The CDR3 is 14 amino acids.

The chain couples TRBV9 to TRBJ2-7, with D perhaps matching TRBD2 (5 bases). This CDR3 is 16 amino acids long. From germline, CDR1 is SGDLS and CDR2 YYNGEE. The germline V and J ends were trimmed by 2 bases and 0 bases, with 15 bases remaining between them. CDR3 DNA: TGTGCCAGCAGCGTGGGTAGCGACGGAACCTCCTACGAGCAGTACTTC. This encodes CASSVGSDGTSYEQYF. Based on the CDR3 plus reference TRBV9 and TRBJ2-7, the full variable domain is DSGVTQTPKHLITATGQRVTLRCSPRSGDLSVYWYQQSLDQGLQFLIQYYNGEERAKGNILERFSAQQFPDLHSELNLSSLELGDSALYFCASSVGSDGTSYEQYFGPGTRLTVT.

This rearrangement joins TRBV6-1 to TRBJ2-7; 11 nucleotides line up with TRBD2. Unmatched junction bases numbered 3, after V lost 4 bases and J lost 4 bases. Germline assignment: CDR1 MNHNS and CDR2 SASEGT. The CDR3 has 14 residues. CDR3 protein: CASSATSGGYEQYF. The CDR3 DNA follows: TGTGCCAGCAGTGCCACTAGCGGGGGTTACGAGCAGTACTTC.

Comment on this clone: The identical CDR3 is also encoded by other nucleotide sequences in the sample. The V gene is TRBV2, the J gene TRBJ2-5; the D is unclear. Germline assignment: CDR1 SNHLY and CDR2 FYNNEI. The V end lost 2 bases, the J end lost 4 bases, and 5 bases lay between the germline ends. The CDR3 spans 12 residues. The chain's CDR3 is CASSELGETQYF. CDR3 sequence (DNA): TGTGCCAGCAGTGAATTAGGAGAGACCCAGTACTTC.

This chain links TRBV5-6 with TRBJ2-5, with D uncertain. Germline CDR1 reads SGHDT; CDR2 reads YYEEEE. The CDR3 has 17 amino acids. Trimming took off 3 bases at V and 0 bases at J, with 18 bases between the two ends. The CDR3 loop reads CASSSPTESWYQETQYF. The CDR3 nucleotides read TGTGCCAGCAGCTCACCCACGGAGAGCTGGTACCAAGAGACCCAGTACTTC.

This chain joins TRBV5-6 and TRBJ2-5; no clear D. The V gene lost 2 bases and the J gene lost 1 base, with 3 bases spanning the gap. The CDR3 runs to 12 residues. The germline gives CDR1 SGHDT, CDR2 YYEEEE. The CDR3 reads CASSFFQETQYF. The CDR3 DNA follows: TGTGCCAGCAGCTTCTTCCAAGAGACCCAGTACTTC.

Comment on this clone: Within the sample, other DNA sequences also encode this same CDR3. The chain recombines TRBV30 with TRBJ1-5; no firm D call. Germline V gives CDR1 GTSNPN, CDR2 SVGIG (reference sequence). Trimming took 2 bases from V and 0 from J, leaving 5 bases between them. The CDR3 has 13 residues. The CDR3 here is CAWSSDSNQPQHF. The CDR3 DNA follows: TGTGCCTGGAGTTCGGATAGCAATCAGCCCCAGCATTTT.

CDR3 nucleotide sequence: TGCGCCAGCAGCTTGTCTACGGGACAGGGCCTCAATGAGCAGTTCTTC. Translation: CASSLSTGQGLNEQFF. This rearrangement joins TRBV5-1 to TRBJ2-1; TRBD1 agrees at 9 bases. With V trimmed by 1 base and J by 6 bases, 8 bases remained unmatched. The CDR3 is made up of 16 amino acids. The germline V gene has CDR1 SGHRS and CDR2 YFSETQ.

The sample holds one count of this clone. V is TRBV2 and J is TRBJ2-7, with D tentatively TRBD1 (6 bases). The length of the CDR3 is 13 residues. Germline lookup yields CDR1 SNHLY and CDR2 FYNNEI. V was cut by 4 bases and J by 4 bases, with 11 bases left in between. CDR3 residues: CASSAGEKYEQYF. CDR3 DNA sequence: TGTGCCAGCAGTGCAGGGGAAAAGTACGAGCAGTACTTC.

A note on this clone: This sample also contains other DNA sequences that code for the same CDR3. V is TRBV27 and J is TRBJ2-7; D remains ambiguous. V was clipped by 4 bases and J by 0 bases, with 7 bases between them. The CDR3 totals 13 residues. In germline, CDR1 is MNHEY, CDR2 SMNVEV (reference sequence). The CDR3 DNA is TGTGCCAGCAGTTCCCTGAGCTCCTACGAGCAGTACTTC. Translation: CASSSLSSYEQYF.

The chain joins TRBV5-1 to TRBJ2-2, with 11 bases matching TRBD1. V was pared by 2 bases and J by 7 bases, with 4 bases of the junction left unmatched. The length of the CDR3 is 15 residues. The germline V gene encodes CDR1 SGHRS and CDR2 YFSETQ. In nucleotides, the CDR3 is TGCGCCAGCAGCTTCGGACAGGGGGCCGGCGGGGAGCTGTTTTTT. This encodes CASSFGQGAGGELFF.

The chain's CDR3 is CASSLSGTTYEQYF. The CDR3 DNA reads as TGTGCCAGCAGCCTTAGCGGGACTACCTACGAGCAGTACTTC. The J gene is TRBJ2-7, the V gene TRBV5-4; 8 bases line up with TRBD2. Germline lookup yields CDR1 SGHNT and CDR2 YYREEE (reference sequence). The V and J ends lost 4 bases and 2 bases, in that order; junction bases with no gene match: 5. CDR3 length: 14 residues.

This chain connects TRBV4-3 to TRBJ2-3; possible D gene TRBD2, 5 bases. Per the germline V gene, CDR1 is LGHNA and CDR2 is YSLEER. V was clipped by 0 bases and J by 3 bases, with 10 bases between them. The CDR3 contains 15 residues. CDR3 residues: CASSQDFLATDTQYF. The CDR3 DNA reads TGCGCCAGCAGCCAAGATTTCCTAGCAACAGATACGCAGTATTTT.

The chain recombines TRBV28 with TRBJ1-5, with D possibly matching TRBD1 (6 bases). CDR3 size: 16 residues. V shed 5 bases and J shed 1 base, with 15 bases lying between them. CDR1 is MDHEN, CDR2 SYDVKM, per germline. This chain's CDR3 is CASSPGGGGSNQPQHF. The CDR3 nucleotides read TGTGCCAGCAGTCCCGGAGGAGGGGGAAGCAATCAGCCCCAGCATTTT.

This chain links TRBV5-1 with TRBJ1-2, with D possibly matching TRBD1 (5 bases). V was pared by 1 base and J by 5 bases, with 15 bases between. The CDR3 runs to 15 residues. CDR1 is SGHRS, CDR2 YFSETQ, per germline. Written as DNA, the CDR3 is TGCGCCAGCAGCTTGTTGCCAGGGAAGGATTATGGCTACACCTTC. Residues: CASSLLPGKDYGYTF. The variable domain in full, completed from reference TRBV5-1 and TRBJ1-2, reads KAGVTQTPRYLIKTRGQQVTLSCSPISGHRSVSWYQQTPGQGLQFLFEYFSETQRNKGNFPGRFSGRQFSNSRSEMNVSTLELGDSALYLCASSLLPGKDYGYTFGSGTRLTVV.

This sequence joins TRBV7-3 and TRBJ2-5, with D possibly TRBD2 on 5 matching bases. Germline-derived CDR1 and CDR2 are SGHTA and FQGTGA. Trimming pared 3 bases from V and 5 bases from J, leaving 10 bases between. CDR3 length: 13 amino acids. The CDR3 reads CASSLGVLETQYF. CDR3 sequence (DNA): TGTGCCAGCAGCTTGGGAGTTTTGGAGACCCAGTACTTC.

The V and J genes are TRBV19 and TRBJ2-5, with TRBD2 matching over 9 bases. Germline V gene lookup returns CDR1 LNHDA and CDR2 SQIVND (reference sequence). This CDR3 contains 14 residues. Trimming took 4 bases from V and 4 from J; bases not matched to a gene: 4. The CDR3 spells CASSSGRAGETQYF. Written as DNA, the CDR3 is TGTGCCAGTAGTAGCGGGAGGGCCGGAGAGACCCAGTACTTC.

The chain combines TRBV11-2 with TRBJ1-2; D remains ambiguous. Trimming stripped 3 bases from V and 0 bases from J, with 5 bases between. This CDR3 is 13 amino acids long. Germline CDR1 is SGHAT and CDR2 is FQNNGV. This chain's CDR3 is CASSFGTNYGYTF. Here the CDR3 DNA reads TGTGCCAGCAGCTTCGGTACTAACTATGGCTACACCTTC.

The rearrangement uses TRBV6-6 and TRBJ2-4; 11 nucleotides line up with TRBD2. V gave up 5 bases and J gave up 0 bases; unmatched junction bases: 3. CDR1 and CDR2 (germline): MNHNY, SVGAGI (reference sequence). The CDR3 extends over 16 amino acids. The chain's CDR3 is CASSPLAGGAKNIQYF. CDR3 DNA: TGTGCCAGCAGTCCCCTAGCGGGGGGAGCCAAAAACATTCAGTACTTC.

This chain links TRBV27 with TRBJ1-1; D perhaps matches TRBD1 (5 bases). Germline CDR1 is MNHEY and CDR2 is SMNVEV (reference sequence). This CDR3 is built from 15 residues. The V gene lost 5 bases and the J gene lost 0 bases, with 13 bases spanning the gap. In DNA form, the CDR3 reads TGTGCCAGCAGTGGGGCTGCCAACATGAACACTGAAGCTTTCTTT. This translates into CASSGAANMNTEAFF.

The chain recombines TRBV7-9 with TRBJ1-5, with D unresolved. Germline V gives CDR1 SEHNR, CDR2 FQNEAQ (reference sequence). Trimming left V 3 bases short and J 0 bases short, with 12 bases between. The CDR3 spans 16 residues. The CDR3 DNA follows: TGTGCCAGCAGCTTCTATAGGGATTATAGCAATCAGCCCCAGCATTTT. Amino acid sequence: CASSFYRDYSNQPQHF.

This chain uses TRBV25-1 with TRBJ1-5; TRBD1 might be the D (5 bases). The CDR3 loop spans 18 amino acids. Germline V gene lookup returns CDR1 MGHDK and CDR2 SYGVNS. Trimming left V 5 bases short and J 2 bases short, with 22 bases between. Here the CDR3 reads CASSPDSDFLRGNQPQHF. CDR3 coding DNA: TGTGCCAGCAGTCCCGACAGTGACTTCCTTCGGGGCAATCAGCCCCAGCATTTT. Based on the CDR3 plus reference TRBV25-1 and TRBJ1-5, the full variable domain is EADIYQTPRYLVIGTGKKITLECSQTMGHDKMYWYQQDPGMELHLIHYSYGVNSTEKGDLSSESTVSRIRTEHFPLTLESARPSHTSQYLCASSPDSDFLRGNQPQHFGDGTRLSIL.

The CDR3 nucleotides read TGTGCCAGCAGTGATTTAAACTCCTACGAGCAGTACTTC. Amino acid sequence: CASSDLNSYEQYF. The rearrangement joins TRBV25-1 to TRBJ2-7; the D is unclear. Looked up from germline, CDR1 is MGHDK and CDR2 is SYGVNS. V was trimmed by 3 bases and J by 0 bases, leaving 6 bases between them. CDR3 length equals 13 residues.

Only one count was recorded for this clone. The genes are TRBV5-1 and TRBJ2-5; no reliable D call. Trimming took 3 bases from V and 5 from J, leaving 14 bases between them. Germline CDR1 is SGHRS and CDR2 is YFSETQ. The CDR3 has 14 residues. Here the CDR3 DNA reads TGCGCCAGCAGCTCGAGACCCCCTTCCGAGACCCAGTACTTC. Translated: CASSSRPPSETQYF.

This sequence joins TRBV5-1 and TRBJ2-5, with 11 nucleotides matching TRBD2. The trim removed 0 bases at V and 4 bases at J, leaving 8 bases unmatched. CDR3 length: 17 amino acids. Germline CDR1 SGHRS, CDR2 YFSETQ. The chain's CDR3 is CASSLAPLAGGSETQYF. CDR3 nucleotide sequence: TGCGCCAGCAGCTTGGCACCCCTAGCGGGAGGTTCAGAGACCCAGTACTTC.

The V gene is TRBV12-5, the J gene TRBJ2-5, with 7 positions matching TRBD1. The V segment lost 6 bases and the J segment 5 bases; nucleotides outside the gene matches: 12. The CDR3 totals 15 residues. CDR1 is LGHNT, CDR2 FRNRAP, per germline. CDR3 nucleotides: TGTGCTAGTGGCCCGGGACAGACGACGGTTGAGACCCAGTACTTC. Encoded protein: CASGPGQTTVETQYF. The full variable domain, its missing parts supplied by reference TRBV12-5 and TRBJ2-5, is DARVTQTPRHKVTEMGQEVTMRCQPILGHNTVFWYRQTMMQGLELLAYFRNRAPLDDSGMPKDRFSAEMPDATLATLKIQPSEPRDSAVYFCASGPGQTTVETQYFGPGTRLLVL.

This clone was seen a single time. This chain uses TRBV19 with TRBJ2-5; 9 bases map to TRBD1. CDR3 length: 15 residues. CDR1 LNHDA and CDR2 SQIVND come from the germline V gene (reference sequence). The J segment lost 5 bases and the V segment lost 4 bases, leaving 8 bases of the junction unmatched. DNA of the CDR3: TGTGCCAGTAGTAGCTACGGGACAGGGTACGAGACCCAGTACTTC. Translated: CASSSYGTGYETQYF.

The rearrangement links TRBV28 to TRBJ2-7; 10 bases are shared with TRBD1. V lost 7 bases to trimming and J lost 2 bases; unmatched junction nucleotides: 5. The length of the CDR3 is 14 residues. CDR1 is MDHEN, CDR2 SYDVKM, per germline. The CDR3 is CASTGTGVTYEQYF. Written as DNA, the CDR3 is TGTGCCAGCACTGGGACAGGGGTAACCTACGAGCAGTACTTC.

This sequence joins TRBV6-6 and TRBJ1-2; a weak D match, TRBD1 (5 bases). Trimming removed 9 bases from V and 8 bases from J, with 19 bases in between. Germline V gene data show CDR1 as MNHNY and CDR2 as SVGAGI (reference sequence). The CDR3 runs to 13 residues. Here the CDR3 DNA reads TGTGCCAGTCTTGGTGGGACGGTCCGAGGCTACACCTTC. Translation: CASLGGTVRGYTF.